These T cell receptor beta chains were read from a single sample in a study of PD-L1 blockade in urothelial cancer. Clones were sequenced by immunoSEQ multiplex PCR, and TCRdb holds only the in-frame ones, with some missing. The sample shows about 91,000 clones, over 65% of them seen only once. The sequencing here drew on PBMCs, taken around atezolizumab (anti-PD-L1) treatment. Receptors were obtained from a man aged 65 to 85 with urothelial cancer. Each CDR3 is given with its conserved first and last residue. The order of the fields is CDR3 length, D gene, clone size, J gene, V gene, CDR3 protein, CDR3 DNA. The D gene is left open where the match is weak. Not every row has a clone size; where given, it reads once, few, many or a size class.

cdr3_length: 15
d_call: TRBD2
clone_size: -
j_call: TRBJ2-7
v_call: TRBV19
cdr3_aa: CASSGTNGRLYEQYF
cdr3_nt: TGTGCCAGTAGTGGGACTAACGGGAGGCTTTACGAGCAGTACTTC

cdr3_length: 14
d_call: -
clone_size: -
j_call: TRBJ2-5
v_call: TRBV7-2
cdr3_aa: CASSLVGEGETQYF
cdr3_nt: TGTGCCAGCAGCTTAGTAGGGGAAGGGGAGACCCAGTACTTC

cdr3_length: 15
d_call: TRBD2
clone_size: -
j_call: TRBJ2-3
v_call: TRBV6-1
cdr3_aa: CASSPRRGRGDTQYF
cdr3_nt: TGTGCCAGCAGTCCTCGGCGAGGGCGGGGGGATACGCAGTATTTT

cdr3_length: 13
d_call: -
clone_size: -
j_call: TRBJ1-1
v_call: TRBV7-7
cdr3_aa: CASSENSRGEAFF
cdr3_nt: TGTGCTAGCAGCGAGAATAGTAGGGGTGAAGCTTTCTTT

cdr3_length: 16
d_call: TRBD2
clone_size: -
j_call: TRBJ2-5
v_call: TRBV7-9
cdr3_aa: CASSPAGTWGGETQYF
cdr3_nt: TGTGCCAGCAGCCCAGCCGGGACCTGGGGGGGAGAGACCCAGTACTTC

cdr3_length: 15
d_call: TRBD1
clone_size: -
j_call: TRBJ1-2
v_call: TRBV7-9
cdr3_aa: CASSFTGGSNYGYTF
cdr3_nt: TGTGCCAGCAGCTTTACAGGGGGCTCAAACTATGGCTACACCTTC

cdr3_length: 15
d_call: -
clone_size: -
j_call: TRBJ1-4
v_call: TRBV4-1
cdr3_aa: CASSQGEATNEKLFF
cdr3_nt: TGCGCCAGCAGCCAAGGAGAGGCAACTAATGAAAAACTGTTTTTT

cdr3_length: 14
d_call: TRBD1
clone_size: -
j_call: TRBJ1-2
v_call: TRBV6-1
cdr3_aa: CASIGQGGYYGYTF
cdr3_nt: TGTGCCAGCATCGGACAGGGGGGGTACTATGGCTACACCTTC

cdr3_length: 14
d_call: TRBD1
clone_size: -
j_call: TRBJ2-5
v_call: TRBV7-2
cdr3_aa: CASSRDRAQETQYF
cdr3_nt: TGTGCCAGCAGCCGGGACAGGGCCCAAGAGACCCAGTACTTC

cdr3_length: 12
d_call: -
clone_size: once
j_call: TRBJ2-1
v_call: TRBV27
cdr3_aa: CASSPSANEQFF
cdr3_nt: TGTGCCAGCAGCCCGAGTGCGAATGAGCAGTTCTTC

cdr3_length: 15
d_call: TRBD1
clone_size: -
j_call: TRBJ2-1
v_call: TRBV2
cdr3_aa: CASSKDRGRVNEQFF
cdr3_nt: TGTGCCAGCAGTAAGGACAGGGGTAGGGTCAATGAGCAGTTCTTC

cdr3_length: 15
d_call: TRBD1
clone_size: few
j_call: TRBJ1-2
v_call: TRBV2
cdr3_aa: CASSPTGEPSGGYTF
cdr3_nt: TGTGCCAGCAGTCCCACAGGGGAACCTTCGGGCGGCTACACCTTC

cdr3_length: 14
d_call: TRBD1
clone_size: -
j_call: TRBJ2-7
v_call: TRBV7-9
cdr3_aa: CASSSGTAPYEQYF
cdr3_nt: TGTGCCAGCAGCTCCGGGACAGCGCCATACGAGCAGTACTTC